The sample holds a few counts of the clone carrying this T cell receptor beta chain. Its specificity is unknown. This sample is drawn from a study of blood T cells in healthy people across ages. Broader study findings: Unknown donor CMV status possibly confounded expanded clonotype changes.

Using a J-beta primer mix together with a sample-barcoded 5' primer, a second PCR was run for about 6 to 11 cycles. MiXCR, applied by TCRdb to the 5' RACE reads, yields one record per CDR3 protein. This table holds some 1.5 million distinct CDR3 sequences, approximately 30% found once. The germline CDR1 and CDR2 sequences are MNHEY and SVGAGI. The CDR3 is made up of 18 amino acids. Trimming removed 2 bases from V and 0 bases from J, with 14 bases in between. Sequencing was carried out using blood. The chain recombines TRBV6-5 with TRBJ2-6; a weak D match, TRBD1 (6 bases). The sequence was collected from a woman aged 25 to 39 in good health. The DNA of the CDR3 is TGTGCCAGCAGTTACGGTCCGACAGGCCTCTCTGGGGCCAACGTCCTGACTTTC. It yields the protein CASSYGPTGLSGANVLTF.